The clone carrying this TCR beta chain came up a few times. These data belong to a study of blood T cell repertoires in COVID-19. Study information: The study drew acute and convalescent COVID-19 samples from the United States, Italy and Spain. From T cells, B-cell-depleted T cells, or PBMCs came the material, which was cDNA or gDNA.

In the study's own analysis: Estimated nucleated cell counts came from reference gene primer amplification. Sequenced by immunoSEQ multiplex PCR; TCRdb stores in-frame clones only, minus some. That table is the source of V, J and clone size, and D and trimming were worked out from the DNA. Of approximately 210,000 clones detected, around 82% appear once; the ten largest clones hold around 3.5%. The V segment lost 1 base and the J segment 2 bases; nucleotides outside the gene matches: 4. The CDR3 is 16 residues long. Germline V gene sequence: CDR1 SGHDN, CDR2 FVKESK. This receptor was taken from a woman older than 75 with acute or convalescent COVID-19. The chain combines TRBV14 with TRBJ1-3; TRBD1 agrees at 8 bases. Source material: peripheral blood. CDR3 loop: CASSQVLGQAGNTIYF. The CDR3 nucleotides read TGTGCCAGCAGCCAAGTACTGGGACAGGCTGGAAACACCATATATTTT.